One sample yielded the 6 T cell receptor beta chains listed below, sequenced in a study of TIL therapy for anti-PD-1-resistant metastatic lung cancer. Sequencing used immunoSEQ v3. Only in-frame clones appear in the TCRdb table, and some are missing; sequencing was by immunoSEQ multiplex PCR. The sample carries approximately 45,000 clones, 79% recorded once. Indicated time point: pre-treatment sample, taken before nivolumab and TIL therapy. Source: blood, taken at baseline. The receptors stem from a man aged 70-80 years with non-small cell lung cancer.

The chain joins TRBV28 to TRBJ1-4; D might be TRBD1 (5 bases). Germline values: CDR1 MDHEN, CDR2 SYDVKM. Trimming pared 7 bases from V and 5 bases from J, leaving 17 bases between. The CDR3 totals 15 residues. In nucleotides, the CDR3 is TGTGCCAGCACTCAATCGGGGGGAGGGAATGAAAAACTGTTTTTT. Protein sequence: CASTQSGGGNEKLFF.

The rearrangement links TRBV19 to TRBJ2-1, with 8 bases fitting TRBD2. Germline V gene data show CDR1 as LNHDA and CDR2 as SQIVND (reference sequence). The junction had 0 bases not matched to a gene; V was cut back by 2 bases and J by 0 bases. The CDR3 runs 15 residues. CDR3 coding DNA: TGTGCCAGTAGTATAAGCGGGAGCTCCTACAATGAGCAGTTCTTC. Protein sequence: CASSISGSSYNEQFF.

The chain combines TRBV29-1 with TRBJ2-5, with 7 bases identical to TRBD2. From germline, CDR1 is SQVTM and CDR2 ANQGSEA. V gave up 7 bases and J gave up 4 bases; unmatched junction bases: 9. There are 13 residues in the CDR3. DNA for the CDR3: TGCAGCGCAACGAGACTAGCAGGAGAGACCCAGTACTTC. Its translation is CSATRLAGETQYF.

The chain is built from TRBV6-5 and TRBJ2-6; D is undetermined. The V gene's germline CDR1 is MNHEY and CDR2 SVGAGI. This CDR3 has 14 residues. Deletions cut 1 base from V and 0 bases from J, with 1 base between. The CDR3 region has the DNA TGTGCCAGCAGTTACTACTCTGGGGCCAACGTCCTGACTTTC. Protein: CASSYYSGANVLTF.

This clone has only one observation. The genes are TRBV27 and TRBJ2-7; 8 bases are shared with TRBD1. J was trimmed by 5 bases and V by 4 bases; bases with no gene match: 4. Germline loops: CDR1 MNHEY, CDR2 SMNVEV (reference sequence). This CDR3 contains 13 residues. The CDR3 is CASSSGQGHEQYF. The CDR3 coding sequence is TGTGCCAGCAGTTCAGGACAGGGCCACGAGCAGTACTTC.

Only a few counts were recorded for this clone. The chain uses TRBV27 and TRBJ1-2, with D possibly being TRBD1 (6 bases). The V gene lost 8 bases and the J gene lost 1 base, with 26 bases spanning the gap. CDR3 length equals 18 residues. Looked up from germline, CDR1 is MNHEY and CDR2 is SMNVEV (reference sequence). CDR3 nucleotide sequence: TGTGCCAGCCGTAATACAGGGACCGACAGAGGGTTTAACTATGGCTACACCTTC. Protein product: CASRNTGTDRGFNYGYTF.